This T cell receptor (beta chain) was observed in a study of CD8 T cells in Susac syndrome. Study-level findings and limits: Only a relatively small number of individuals were included in the TCR sequencing and HLA analysis.

Regarding this clonotype: Its specificity is not known.

Sequencing of TCR beta was carried out in blood CD8+ and CD4+ T cells. The CD8+ and CD4+ T cells were negatively isolated, with the TEMRA cells enriched by FACS. The germline gives CDR1 KGHSH, CDR2 LQKENI. With 4 bases removed from V and 3 bases from J, the gap between germline ends came to 9 bases. The CDR3 consists of 13 residues. RNA, at about 0.45 to 1 ug, was reverse transcribed with random hexamers. immunoSEQ multiplex PCR amplified TCR beta CDR3 across 54 Vbeta, 13 Jbeta. A single record per CDR3 protein comes from TCRdb applying MiXCR to the immunoSEQ multiplex PCR reads. The sample records around 280,000 distinct CDR3 sequences, about 92% being singletons.

This TCR derives from a human donor with multiple sclerosis. The rearrangement joins TRBV18 to TRBJ1-2; D possibly corresponds to TRBD1 (6 bases). Input material: CD4+ T cells from PBMCs. The CDR3 region is CASSRDTDYGYTF. In DNA, the CDR3 is TGTGCCAGCTCACGGGACACAGACTATGGCTACACCTTC.